A single TCR beta chain is shown here with its context. TCRdb recomputed calls from the 5' RACE reads with MiXCR, one row per CDR3 protein. The repertoire holds 62,000 or so distinct CDR3 sequences, with 20% to 25% as singletons. CD4+CD45RO+CD25- cells were isolated as memory CD4+ T cells. V trimming: 4 bases; J trimming: 7 bases; junction bases outside the gene matches: 6. The CDR3 consists of 15 residues. Germline loops: CDR1 SGHRS, CDR2 YFSETQ. This receptor was identified in a female donor with breast cancer. The specimen sequenced was memory CD4+ T cells sorted from a lymph node. Noted subset: memory CD4+ T cells, CD4+CD45RO+CD25-. V is TRBV5-1 and J is TRBJ2-1; 12 bases are shared with TRBD2. In DNA form, the CDR3 reads TGCGCCAGCAGCCCTGGACTAGCGGGAAAAAATGAGCAGTTCTTC. This translates into CASSPGLAGKNEQFF.